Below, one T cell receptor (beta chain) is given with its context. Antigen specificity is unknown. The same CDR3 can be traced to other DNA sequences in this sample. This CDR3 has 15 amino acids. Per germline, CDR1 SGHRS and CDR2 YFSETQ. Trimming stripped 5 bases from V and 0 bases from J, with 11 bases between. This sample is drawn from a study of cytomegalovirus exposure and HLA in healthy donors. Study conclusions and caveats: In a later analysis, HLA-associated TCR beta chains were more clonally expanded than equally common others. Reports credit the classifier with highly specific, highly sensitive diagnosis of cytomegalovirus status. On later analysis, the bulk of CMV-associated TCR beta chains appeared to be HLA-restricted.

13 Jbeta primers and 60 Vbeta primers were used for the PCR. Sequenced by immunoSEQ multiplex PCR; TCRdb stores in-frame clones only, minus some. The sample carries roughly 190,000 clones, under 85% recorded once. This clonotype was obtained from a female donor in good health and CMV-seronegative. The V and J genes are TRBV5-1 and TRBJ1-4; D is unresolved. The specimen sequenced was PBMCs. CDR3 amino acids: CASSSGRATNEKLFF. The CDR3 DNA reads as TGCGCCAGCAGTTCGGGTAGAGCAACTAATGAAAAACTGTTTTTT.